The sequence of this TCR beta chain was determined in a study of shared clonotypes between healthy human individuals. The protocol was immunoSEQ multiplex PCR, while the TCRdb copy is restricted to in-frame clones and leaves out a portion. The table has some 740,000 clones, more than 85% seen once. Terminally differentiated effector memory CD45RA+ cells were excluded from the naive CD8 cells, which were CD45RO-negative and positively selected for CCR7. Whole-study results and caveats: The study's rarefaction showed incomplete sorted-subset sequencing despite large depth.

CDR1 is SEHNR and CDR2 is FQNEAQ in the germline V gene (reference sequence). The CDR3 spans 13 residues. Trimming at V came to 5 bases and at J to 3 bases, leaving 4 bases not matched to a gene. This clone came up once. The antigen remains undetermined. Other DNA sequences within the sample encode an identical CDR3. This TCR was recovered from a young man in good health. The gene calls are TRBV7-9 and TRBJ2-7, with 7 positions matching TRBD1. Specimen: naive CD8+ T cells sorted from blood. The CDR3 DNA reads TGTGCCAGCAGCCCTGGGGACAGCTACGAGCAGTACTTC. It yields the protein CASSPGDSYEQYF. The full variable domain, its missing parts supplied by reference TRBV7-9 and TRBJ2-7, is DTGVSQNPRHKITKRGQNVTFRCDPISEHNRLYWYRQTLGQGPEFLTYFQNEAQLEKSRLLSDRFSAERPKGSFSTLEIQRTEQGDSAMYLCASSPGDSYEQYFGPGTRLTVT.